This entry describes one T cell receptor (beta chain). What it binds is not known. Blood CD8+ and CD4+ T cells underwent high-throughput TCR beta sequencing. The multiple sclerosis control group consisted of treatment-naive patients whose relapsing-remitting disease, which was either stable or active, fulfilled revised McDonald criteria. FACS was used to enrich TEMRA cells, whereas the CD8+ and CD4+ T cells were obtained by negative isolation. An input of about 0.5 to 1 ug of RNA was subjected to reverse transcription using random hexamers. TCRdb fed the immunoSEQ multiplex PCR reads into MiXCR, producing one record per CDR3 protein. The sample holds a few hundred thousand distinct CDR3 sequences, 95% seen once. This sample stems from a study of CD8 T cells in Susac syndrome. The study's findings and limits: As the study acknowledged, the number of individuals in its TCR sequencing and HLA analysis was relatively small.

Sequenced: CD4+ T cells from PBMCs. This clonotype was obtained from a human donor with multiple sclerosis.

CDR3 sequence reads: CSAVGGGTKNIQYF. The CDR3 DNA is TGCAGCGCCGTGGGGGGGGGAACCAAAAACATTCAGTACTTC. J is TRBJ2-4 and V is TRBV29-1; 7 bases map to TRBD2. V was clipped by 7 bases and J by 2 bases; unmatched bases: 8. CDR3 size: 14 residues. Germline values: CDR1 SQVTM, CDR2 ANQGSEA. The entire variable domain, with the rest obtained from reference TRBV29-1 and TRBJ2-4, is as follows: SAVISQKPSRDICQRGTSLTIQCQVDSQVTMMFWYRQQPGQSLTLIATANQGSEATYESGFVIDKFPISRPNLTFSTLTVSNMSPEDSSIYLCSAVGGGTKNIQYFGAGTRLSVL.